Below, 9 T cell receptor beta chains from the same sample are listed, as sequenced in a study of cytomegalovirus exposure and HLA in healthy donors. Primers included in the PCR were 60 Vbeta and 13 Jbeta primers. TCRdb's table, derived via immunoSEQ multiplex PCR, lists solely in-frame clones and lacks some. This table has approximately 100,000 clones, more than 70% appearing once. The sample was PBMCs. Every receptor here comes from a man aged 30 to 45 in good health and CMV-seronegative.

This chain uses TRBV6-5 with TRBJ2-5; a weak D match, TRBD2 (6 bases). The CDR3 consists of 15 residues. Germline values: CDR1 MNHEY, CDR2 SVGAGI. With 4 bases removed from V and 5 bases from J, the gap between germline ends came to 17 bases. CDR3 sequence reads: CASSSGEVVPETQYF. CDR3 coding DNA: TGTGCCAGCAGTTCCGGGGAGGTCGTGCCGGAGACCCAGTACTTC.

This sequence joins TRBV18 and TRBJ2-3; 8 bases agree with TRBD1. CDR1 is KGHSH, CDR2 LQKENI, per germline. This CDR3 is 14 amino acids long. J gave up 2 bases and V 6 bases, and 4 bases lay outside the gene matches. The DNA of the CDR3 is TGTGCCAGCTCCAACAGGGGGACCACAGATACGCAGTATTTT. It is translated as CASSNRGTTDTQYF.

The genes are TRBV29-1 and TRBJ1-2; D remains unclear. Germline V gene data show CDR1 as SQVTM and CDR2 as ANQGSEA. V lost 5 bases, J lost 3 bases, and 4 bases lay in between. CDR3 length: 10 amino acids. The CDR3 nucleotides read TGCAGCGTTTATGACTATGGCTACACCTTC. It is translated as CSVYDYGYTF.

The rearrangement joins TRBV5-4 to TRBJ2-7, with 11 positions matching TRBD2. CDR3 length equals 15 residues. Trimming took 1 base from V and 7 from J; bases not matched to a gene: 7. The germline gives CDR1 SGHNT, CDR2 YYREEE (reference sequence). The CDR3 nucleotides are TGTGCCAGCAGCTTGATTAGCGGGAGGGCCGAAGAGCAGTACTTC. Residues: CASSLISGRAEEQYF.

This rearrangement joins TRBV6-5 to TRBJ1-2; D is unresolved. The CDR3 spans 13 residues. V was shortened by 5 bases and J by 8 bases, with 15 bases between the two germline ends. CDR1 is MNHEY, CDR2 SVGAGI, per germline. The CDR3 DNA reads TGTGCCAGCAGTATAGATACGGTGAGGGGCTACACCTTC. The encoded protein is CASSIDTVRGYTF.

This clone has more than one count but fewer than ten. The chain combines TRBV4-3 with TRBJ2-7; D possibly corresponds to TRBD2 (5 bases). This CDR3 is built from 14 residues. Between the trimmed V and J ends, which lost 1 base and 3 bases, there was a span of 10 bases. Germline V gene data show CDR1 as LGHNA and CDR2 as YSLEER. The CDR3 region is CASSQGGVGYEQYF. For the CDR3, the DNA is TGCGCCAGCAGCCAAGGGGGAGTCGGCTACGAGCAGTACTTC.

The chain uses TRBV20-1 and TRBJ2-7, with D uncertain. With 2 bases removed from V and 5 bases from J, the gap between germline ends came to 7 bases. Per the germline V gene, CDR1 is DFQATT and CDR2 is SNEGSKA (reference sequence). This CDR3 contains 11 residues. CDR3 coding DNA: TGCAGTGCTAGAATCCGGGACGAGCAGTACTTC. This codes for CSARIRDEQYF.

The chain recombines TRBV6-1 with TRBJ1-1; 8 bases match TRBD1. CDR3 length: 14 amino acids. From germline, CDR1 is MNHNS and CDR2 SASEGT. Losses at the gene ends were 2 bases for V and 4 bases for J; bases not matched to a gene: 3. CDR3 sequence (DNA): TGTGCCAGCAGTGAACGGACAGGGTTCACTGAAGCTTTCTTT. Amino acids: CASSERTGFTEAFF.

This rearrangement joins TRBV29-1 to TRBJ2-7, with 8 bases aligning to TRBD1. The CDR3 is 13 amino acids. V was pared by 4 bases and J by 0 bases, with 2 bases of the junction left unmatched. Germline values: CDR1 SQVTM, CDR2 ANQGSEA. The CDR3 nucleotides are TGCAGCGTTGGGACAGGGATCTCCTACGAGCAGTACTTC. Encoded protein: CSVGTGISYEQYF.